The present TCR beta chain was sequenced within a study of identical twins. CDR3 size: 15 residues. The germline gives CDR1 SGHRS, CDR2 YFSETQ. V gave up 1 base and J gave up 2 bases; unmatched junction bases: 6. Study-level points and caveats: Out-of-frame alpha sequences common to twins exhibited a surplus of low generation probability. Conclusions were based on cross-sectional statistical analysis, without following the same donors.

Unique molecular identifiers were present on the cDNA, which also gained a universal primer site by template switching. TCRdb re-derived calls from the 5' RACE reads in MiXCR, one entry per CDR3 protein. The table records approximately 1.8 million distinct CDR3 sequences, about 32% of them present only once. Notes on this clonotype: Its antigen is still unknown.

This receptor was identified in a newborn girl in good health. Sequencing was done on a sample of cord blood. J is TRBJ2-7 and V is TRBV5-1; 7 bases line up with TRBD2. Written as DNA, the CDR3 is TGCGCCAGCAGCTTGAGGCAGCGGGGAACCTACGAGCAGTACTTC. Residues: CASSLRQRGTYEQYF. Based on the CDR3 plus reference TRBV5-1 and TRBJ2-7, the full variable domain is KAGVTQTPRYLIKTRGQQVTLSCSPISGHRSVSWYQQTPGQGLQFLFEYFSETQRNKGNFPGRFSGRQFSNSRSEMNVSTLELGDSALYLCASSLRQRGTYEQYFGPGTRLTVT.